This T cell receptor beta chain was profiled in a study of T cell responses to AZD1222 COVID-19 vaccine. Study-wide results and caveats: Only five to seven individuals given AZD1222 were seropositive at baseline. Clonal diversity may have been underestimated in mostly white British donors. As reported, nearly half of all spike-specific TCRs target variant regions that are unmutated.

The method was immunoSEQ multiplex PCR; TCRdb's version includes in-frame clones alone and lacks a portion of them. Here the sample spans about 50,000 clones, roughly 80% being singletons. In the case of this clone: No antigen is known for it.

V lost 5 bases and J 0 bases, leaving 11 bases between the germline ends. The CDR3 totals 15 residues. Germline lookup yields CDR1 SEHNR and CDR2 FQNEAQ (reference sequence). Second-dose timings of about 4 or about 12 weeks were pooled. The V and J genes are TRBV7-9 and TRBJ2-4; D is undetermined. This material consisted of peripheral blood, taken 28 days after the second AZD1222 dose. This receptor was taken from an adult who received the AZD1222 COVID-19 vaccine. The CDR3 reads CASSMLGLAKNIQYF. The CDR3, as DNA: TGTGCCAGCAGCATGCTAGGCCTAGCCAAAAACATTCAGTACTTC.